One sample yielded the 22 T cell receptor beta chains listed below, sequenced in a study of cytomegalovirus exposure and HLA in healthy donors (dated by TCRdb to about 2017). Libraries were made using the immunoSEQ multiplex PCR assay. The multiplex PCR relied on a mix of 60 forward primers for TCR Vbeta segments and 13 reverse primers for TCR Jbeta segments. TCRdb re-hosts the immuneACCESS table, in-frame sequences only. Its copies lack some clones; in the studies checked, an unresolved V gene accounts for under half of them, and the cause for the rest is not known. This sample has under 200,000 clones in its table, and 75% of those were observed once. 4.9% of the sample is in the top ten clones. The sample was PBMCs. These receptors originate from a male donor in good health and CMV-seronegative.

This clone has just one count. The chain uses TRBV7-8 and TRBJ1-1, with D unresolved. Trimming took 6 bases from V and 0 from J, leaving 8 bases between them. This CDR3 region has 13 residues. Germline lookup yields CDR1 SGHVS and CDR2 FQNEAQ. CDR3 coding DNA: TGTGCCAGCAGTTCCCTCTTGAACACTGAAGCTTTCTTT. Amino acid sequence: CASSSLLNTEAFF. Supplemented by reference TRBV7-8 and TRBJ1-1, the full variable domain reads GAGVSQSPRYKVAKRGQDVALRCDPISGHVSLFWYQQALGQGPEFLTYFQNEAQLDKSGLPSDRFFAERPEGSVSTLKIQRTQQEDSAVYLCASSSLLNTEAFFGQGTRLTVV.

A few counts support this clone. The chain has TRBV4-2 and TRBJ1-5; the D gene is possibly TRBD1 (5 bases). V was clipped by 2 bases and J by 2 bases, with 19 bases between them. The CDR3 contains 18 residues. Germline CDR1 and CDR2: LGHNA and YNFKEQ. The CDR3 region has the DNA TGTGCCAGCAGCCAACTTCCGAGTCTCCAGGGCGGCAATCAGCCCCAGCATTTT. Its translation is CASSQLPSLQGGNQPQHF.

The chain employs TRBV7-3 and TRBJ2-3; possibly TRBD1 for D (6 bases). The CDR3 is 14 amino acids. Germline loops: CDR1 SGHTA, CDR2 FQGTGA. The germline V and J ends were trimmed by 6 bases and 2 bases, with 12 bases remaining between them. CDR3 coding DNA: TGTGCCAGCAGATACAGGGCTTCCACAGATACGCAGTATTTT. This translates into CASRYRASTDTQYF.

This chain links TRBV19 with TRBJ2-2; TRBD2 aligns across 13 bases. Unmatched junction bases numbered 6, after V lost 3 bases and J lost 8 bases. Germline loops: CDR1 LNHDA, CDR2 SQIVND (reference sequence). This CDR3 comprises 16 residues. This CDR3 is CASSIAPGLAGGELFF. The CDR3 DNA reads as TGTGCCAGTAGTATCGCTCCGGGACTAGCGGGGGGGGAGCTGTTTTTT.

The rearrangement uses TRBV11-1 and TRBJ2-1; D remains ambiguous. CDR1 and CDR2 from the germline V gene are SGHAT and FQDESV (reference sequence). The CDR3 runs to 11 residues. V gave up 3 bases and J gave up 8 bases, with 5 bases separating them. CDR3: CASSFGHEQFF. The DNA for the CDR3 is TGTGCCAGCAGCTTTGGGCATGAGCAGTTCTTC.

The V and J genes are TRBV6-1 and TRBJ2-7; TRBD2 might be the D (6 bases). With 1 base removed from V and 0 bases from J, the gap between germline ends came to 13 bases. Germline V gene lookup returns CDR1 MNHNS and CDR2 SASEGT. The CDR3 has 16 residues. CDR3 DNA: TGTGCCAGCAGTGAAGGAAGGGCGGGGTCCTCCTACGAGCAGTACTTC. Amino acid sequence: CASSEGRAGSSYEQYF.

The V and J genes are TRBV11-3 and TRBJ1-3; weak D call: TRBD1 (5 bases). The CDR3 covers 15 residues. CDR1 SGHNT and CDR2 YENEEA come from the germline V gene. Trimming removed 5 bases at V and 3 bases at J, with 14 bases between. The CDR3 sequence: CASSHRGAYGNTIYF. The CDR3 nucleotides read TGTGCCAGCAGCCACCGTGGGGCCTATGGAAACACCATATATTTT.

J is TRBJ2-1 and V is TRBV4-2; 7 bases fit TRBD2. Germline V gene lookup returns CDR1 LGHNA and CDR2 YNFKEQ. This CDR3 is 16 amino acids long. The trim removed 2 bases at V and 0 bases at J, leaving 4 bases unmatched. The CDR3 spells CASSQPSGPSYNEQFF. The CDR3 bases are TGTGCCAGCAGCCAACCTAGCGGACCCTCCTACAATGAGCAGTTCTTC.

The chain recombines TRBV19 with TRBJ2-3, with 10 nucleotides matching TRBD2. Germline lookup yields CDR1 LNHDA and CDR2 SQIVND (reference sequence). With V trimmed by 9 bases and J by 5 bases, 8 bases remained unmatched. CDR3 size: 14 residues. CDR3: CASAGLATKDTQYF. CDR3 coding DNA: TGTGCCAGCGCGGGACTAGCGACAAAAGATACGCAGTATTTT.

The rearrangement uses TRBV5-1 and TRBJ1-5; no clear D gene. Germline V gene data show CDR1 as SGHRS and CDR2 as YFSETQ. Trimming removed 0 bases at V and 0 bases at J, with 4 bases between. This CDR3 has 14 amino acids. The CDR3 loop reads CASSLGLSNQPQHF. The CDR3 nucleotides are TGCGCCAGCAGCTTGGGGCTTAGCAATCAGCCCCAGCATTTT.

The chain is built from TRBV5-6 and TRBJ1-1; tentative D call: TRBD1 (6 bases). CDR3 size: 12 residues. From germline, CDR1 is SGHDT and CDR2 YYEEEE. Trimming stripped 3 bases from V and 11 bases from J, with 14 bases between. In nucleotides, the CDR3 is TGTGCCAGCAGCTATACAGGGATGGAGGCTTTCTTT. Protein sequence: CASSYTGMEAFF. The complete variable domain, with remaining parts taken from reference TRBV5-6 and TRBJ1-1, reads DAGVTQSPTHLIKTRGQQVTLRCSPKSGHDTVSWYQQALGQGPQFIFQYYEEEERQRGNFPDRFSGHQFPNYSSELNVNALLLGDSALYLCASSYTGMEAFFGQGTRLTVV.

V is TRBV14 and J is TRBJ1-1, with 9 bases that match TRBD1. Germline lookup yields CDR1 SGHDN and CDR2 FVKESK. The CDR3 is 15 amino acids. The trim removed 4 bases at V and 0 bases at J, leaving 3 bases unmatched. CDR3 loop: CASSPRQGVNTEAFF. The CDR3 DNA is TGTGCCAGCAGCCCTCGACAGGGGGTGAACACTGAAGCTTTCTTT.

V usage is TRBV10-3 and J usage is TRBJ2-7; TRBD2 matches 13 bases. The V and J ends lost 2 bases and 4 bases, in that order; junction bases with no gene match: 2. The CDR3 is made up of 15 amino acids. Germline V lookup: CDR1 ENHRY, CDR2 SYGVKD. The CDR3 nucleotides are TGTGCCATCAGTGAGGGACTAGCGGGGGTGTACGAGCAGTACTTC. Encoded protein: CAISEGLAGVYEQYF.

The CDR3 sequence is CASSPLAVTGELFF. As DNA, the CDR3 is TGTGCCAGTAGTCCCCTAGCGGTTACCGGGGAGCTGTTTTTT. The J gene is TRBJ2-2, the V gene TRBV19; 7 bases match TRBD2. V lost 5 bases to trimming and J lost 5 bases; unmatched junction nucleotides: 5. Germline lookup yields CDR1 LNHDA and CDR2 SQIVND (reference sequence). This CDR3 is 14 amino acids long. Full variable domain (rest looked up from reference TRBV19 and TRBJ2-2): DGGITQSPKYLFRKEGQNVTLSCEQNLNHDAMYWYRQDPGQGLRLIYYSQIVNDFQKGDIAEGYSVSREKKESFPLTVTSAQKNPTAFYLCASSPLAVTGELFFGEGSRLTVL.

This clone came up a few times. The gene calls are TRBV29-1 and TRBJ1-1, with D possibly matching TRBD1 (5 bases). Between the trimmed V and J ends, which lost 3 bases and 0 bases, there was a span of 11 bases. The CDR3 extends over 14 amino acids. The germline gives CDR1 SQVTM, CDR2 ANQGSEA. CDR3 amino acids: CSVDPGQLNTEAFF. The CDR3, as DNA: TGCAGCGTTGATCCTGGACAACTGAACACTGAAGCTTTCTTT.

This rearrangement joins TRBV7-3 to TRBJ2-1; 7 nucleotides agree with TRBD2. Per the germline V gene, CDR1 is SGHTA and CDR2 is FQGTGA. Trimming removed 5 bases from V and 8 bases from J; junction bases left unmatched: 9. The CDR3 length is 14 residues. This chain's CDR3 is CASSMTSFGDEQFF. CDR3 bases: TGTGCCAGCAGCATGACTAGCTTTGGGGATGAGCAGTTCTTC.

CDR3 in amino acids: CASSDSGQNTGELFF. CDR3 DNA: TGTGCCAGCAGTGATAGCGGACAGAACACCGGGGAGCTGTTTTTT. The chain has TRBV6-1 and TRBJ2-2, with D perhaps matching TRBD2 (6 bases). V was pared by 3 bases and J by 1 base, with 9 bases between. Looked up from germline, CDR1 is MNHNS and CDR2 is SASEGT. This CDR3 has 15 residues.

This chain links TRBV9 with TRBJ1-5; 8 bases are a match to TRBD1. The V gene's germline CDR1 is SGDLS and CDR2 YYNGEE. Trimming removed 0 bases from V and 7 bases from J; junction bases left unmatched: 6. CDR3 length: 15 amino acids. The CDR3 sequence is CASSVGPGGWQPQHF. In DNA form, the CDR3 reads TGTGCCAGCAGCGTAGGGCCAGGGGGCTGGCAGCCCCAGCATTTT.

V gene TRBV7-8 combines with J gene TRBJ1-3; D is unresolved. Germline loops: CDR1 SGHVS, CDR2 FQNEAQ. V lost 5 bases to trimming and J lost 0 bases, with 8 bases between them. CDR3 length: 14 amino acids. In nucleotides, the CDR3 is TGTGCCAGCAGCGAACAGATCTCTGGAAACACCATATATTTT. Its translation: CASSEQISGNTIYF.

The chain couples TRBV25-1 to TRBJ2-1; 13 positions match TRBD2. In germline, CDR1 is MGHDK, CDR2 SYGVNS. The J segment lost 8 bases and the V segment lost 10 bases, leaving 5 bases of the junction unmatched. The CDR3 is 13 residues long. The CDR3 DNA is TGTGCCACCTGGACTAGCGGGAGTGATGAGCAGTTCTTC. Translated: CATWTSGSDEQFF.

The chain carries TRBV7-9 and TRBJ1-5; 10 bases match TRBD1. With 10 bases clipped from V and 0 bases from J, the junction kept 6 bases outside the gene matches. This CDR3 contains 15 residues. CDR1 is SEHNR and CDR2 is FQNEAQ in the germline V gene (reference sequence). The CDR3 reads CATGDRGGSNQPQHF. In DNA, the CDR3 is TGTGCCACCGGGGACAGGGGCGGTAGCAATCAGCCCCAGCATTTT.

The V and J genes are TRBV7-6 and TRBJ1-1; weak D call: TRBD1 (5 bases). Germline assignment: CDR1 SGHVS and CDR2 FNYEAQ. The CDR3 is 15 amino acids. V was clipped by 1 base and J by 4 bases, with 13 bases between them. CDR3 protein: CASSLGGQGGTEAFF. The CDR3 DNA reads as TGTGCCAGCAGCTTAGGCGGGCAGGGAGGCACTGAAGCTTTCTTT.